This section outlines one TCR beta chain sequence together with its context. Its antigen remains unidentified. Trimming removed 4 bases from V and 2 bases from J; junction bases left unmatched: 5. Germline V gene sequence: CDR1 SGHTS, CDR2 YDEGEE. The CDR3 totals 15 residues. Treatment noted: roughly ten-day PBMC culture with coronavirus spike peptide pools or control peptides (ViraFEST assay). Once obtained from cultured CD4+ T cells, the DNA was sequenced using the Oncomine TCR Beta short-read assay. TCRdb re-analysed the PCR reads in MiXCR, keeping a single row per CDR3 protein. The top ten clones hold about 7% of a sample with 26,000 or so distinct CDR3 sequences, roughly 44% of them seen once. The data belong to a study of vaccination and CD4 T cells after COVID-19. Whole-study context: With nine or ten mild cases and one severe, convalescent patients were SARS-CoV-2 positive by nasal swab PCR. Each participant underwent a two-dose regimen of either the BNT162b2 or the mRNA-1273 vaccine. For post-vaccine samples, collection took place a median about 65 days after dose two, ranging from 14 to 241.

Study results and caveats: Convalescent patients gained a median about 90% of their reactive clones only post-vaccination.

Input material: CD4+ T cells from blood, cultured in vitro. This TCR came from a human donor who had recovered from COVID-19. This rearrangement joins TRBV5-8 to TRBJ2-5; 10 nucleotides align to TRBD1. The CDR3 reads CASSKGQGGQETQYF. CDR3 nucleotides: TGTGCCAGCAGCAAAGGACAGGGGGGACAAGAGACCCAGTACTTC.